The rows below give T cell receptor beta chains drawn from one sample of a study of control samples from healthy donors and cancer patients. The method was immunoSEQ multiplex PCR; TCRdb's version includes in-frame clones alone and lacks a portion of them. The sample includes about 410,000 clones, 90% seen only once; the top ten take more than 6%. Source material: PBMCs. These receptors originate from a man aged 35 to 55 with head and neck cancer. Each CDR3 is given with its conserved first and last residue. The order of the fields is V gene, D gene, clone size, J gene, CDR3 DNA, CDR3 protein. The D gene is left open where the match is weak. Clone size, where shown, is once, few, many, or a class for clones that have expanded.

v_gene: TRBV9
d_gene: TRBD1
abundance: once
j_gene: TRBJ2-2
CDR3nt: TGTGCCAGCAGCGTGAGGACAGGGAACACCGGGGAGCTGTTTTTT
CDR3aa: CASSVRTGNTGELFF

v_gene: TRBV7-2
d_gene: -
abundance: -
j_gene: TRBJ2-5
CDR3nt: TGTGCCAGCAGCTTAGTCGCTGTAGGTCGAGAGACCCAGTACTTC
CDR3aa: CASSLVAVGRETQYF

v_gene: TRBV4-3
d_gene: -
abundance: -
j_gene: TRBJ1-2
CDR3nt: TGCGCCAGCAGCCAAGAGGTCGGCAATAACTATGGCTACACCTTC
CDR3aa: CASSQEVGNNYGYTF

v_gene: TRBV20-1
d_gene: -
abundance: -
j_gene: TRBJ2-5
CDR3nt: TGCAGTGTTATTCCCGGGGAGACCCAGTACTTC
CDR3aa: CSVIPGETQYF

v_gene: TRBV2
d_gene: TRBD1
abundance: -
j_gene: TRBJ2-2
CDR3nt: TGTGCCAGCAGAGACAGGGTACGGGCCGGGGAGCTGTTTTTT
CDR3aa: CASRDRVRAGELFF

v_gene: TRBV3-1/TRBV3-2
d_gene: -
abundance: -
j_gene: TRBJ1-6
CDR3nt: TGTGCCAGCAGCCACCGGGACGGCCATAATTCACCCCTCCACTTT
CDR3aa: CASSHRDGHNSPLHF

v_gene: TRBV27
d_gene: -
abundance: -
j_gene: TRBJ1-1
CDR3nt: TGTGCCAGCAGTTTATGGGGGACGAACACTGAAGCTTTCTTT
CDR3aa: CASSLWGTNTEAFF

v_gene: TRBV27
d_gene: TRBD1
abundance: -
j_gene: TRBJ2-7
CDR3nt: TGTGCCAGCAGTGCCGGGACAGGATGGTACGAGCAGTACTTC
CDR3aa: CASSAGTGWYEQYF

v_gene: TRBV3-1/TRBV3-2
d_gene: -
abundance: -
j_gene: TRBJ2-5
CDR3nt: TGTGCCAGCAGCCCCTGGACGGGGAACAAAGAGACCCAGTACTTC
CDR3aa: CASSPWTGNKETQYF

v_gene: TRBV6-5
d_gene: TRBD2
abundance: once
j_gene: TRBJ2-2
CDR3nt: TGTGCCAGCAGCCCCGGGGGGTTCGGGGAGCTGTTTTTT
CDR3aa: CASSPGGFGELFF